Following are 17 T cell receptor beta chains from one sample sequenced in a study of blood T cell repertoires in COVID-19. Sequencing used immunoSEQ multiplex PCR; TCRdb keeps in-frame clones, though not all of them. In the table there are some 320,000 clones, about 90% of which are singletons. The source material was peripheral blood. Source of these receptors: a woman in her 50s who had recovered from COVID-19.

The chain has TRBV19 and TRBJ1-5, with 7 nucleotides matching TRBD1. CDR1 LNHDA and CDR2 SQIVND come from the germline V gene (reference sequence). The V segment lost 4 bases and the J segment 0 bases; nucleotides outside the gene matches: 12. The CDR3 covers 18 residues. In DNA form, the CDR3 reads TGTGCCAGTAGTAAAAGGGGAGGAGGGGGCTATAGCAATCAGCCCCAGCATTTT. Amino acids: CASSKRGGGGYSNQPQHF.

The chain has TRBV10-2 and TRBJ2-5, with 8 bases matching TRBD2. The CDR3 runs 14 residues. Germline V gene data show CDR1 as WSHSY and CDR2 as SAAADI. Unmatched junction bases numbered 8, after V lost 6 bases and J lost 5 bases. CDR3 in DNA: TGCGCCAGCAGGGAGGCGGGGGGCCGGGAGACCCAGTACTTC. This gives the protein CASREAGGRETQYF.

The chain combines TRBV7-2 with TRBJ1-2, with D maybe TRBD1 (6 bases). CDR3 length: 15 amino acids. In germline, CDR1 is SGHTA, CDR2 FQGNSA. V was cut by 4 bases and J by 7 bases, with 19 bases left in between. In DNA form, the CDR3 reads TGTGCCAGCAGCTACCCATACAGGGTTTCAACTGGCTACACCTTC. Its translation: CASSYPYRVSTGYTF. Full variable domain (rest looked up from reference TRBV7-2 and TRBJ1-2): GAGVSQSPSNKVTEKGKDVELRCDPISGHTALYWYRQSLGQGLEFLIYFQGNSAPDKSGLPSDRFSAERTGGSVSTLTIQRTQQEDSAVYLCASSYPYRVSTGYTFGSGTRLTVV.

The chain recombines TRBV9 with TRBJ2-1; 7 bases agree with TRBD1. This CDR3 spans 14 amino acids. The J segment lost 4 bases and the V segment lost 4 bases, leaving 5 bases of the junction unmatched. Germline CDR1 and CDR2: SGDLS and YYNGEE. CDR3 in DNA: TGTGCCAGCAGCATCCGGGACAGATACAATGAGCAGTTCTTC. It is translated as CASSIRDRYNEQFF.

A single count supports this clone. This sequence joins TRBV28 and TRBJ1-1; TRBD1 aligns across 7 bases. CDR3 size: 15 residues. The V gene end was trimmed by 5 bases and the J gene end by 4 bases; junction bases not matched to a gene: 10. The germline V gene encodes CDR1 MDHEN and CDR2 SYDVKM. CDR3 nucleotide sequence: TGTGCCAGCAGTACCACAGGTCAGGGGGGCACTGAAGCTTTCTTT. It translates to CASSTTGQGGTEAFF.

The chain has TRBV6-5 and TRBJ1-4, with 9 nucleotides matching TRBD1. There are 15 residues in the CDR3. CDR1 and CDR2 from the germline V gene are MNHEY and SVGAGI. Trimming at V came to 6 bases and at J to 5 bases, leaving 7 bases not matched to a gene. CDR3 bases: TGTGCCAGCAGAGCTTACGGGACAGGGAATGAAAAACTGTTTTTT. Amino acids: CASRAYGTGNEKLFF.

The V and J genes are TRBV7-8 and TRBJ2-7; perhaps TRBD2 as D (5 bases). CDR1 is SGHVS, CDR2 FQNEAQ, per germline. This CDR3 is 16 amino acids long. V was pared by 6 bases and J by 5 bases, with 23 bases between. Written as DNA, the CDR3 is TGTGCCAGCAGGGTAGGAGCCCAGTGGGGAGTCCACGAGCAGTACTTC. It specifies CASRVGAQWGVHEQYF. Full variable domain (outside the CDR3, taken from reference TRBV7-8 and TRBJ2-7): GAGVSQSPRYKVAKRGQDVALRCDPISGHVSLFWYQQALGQGPEFLTYFQNEAQLDKSGLPSDRFFAERPEGSVSTLKIQRTQQEDSAVYLCASRVGAQWGVHEQYFGPGTRLTVT.

This clone is a singleton in its sample. V usage is TRBV3-1 (or the pseudogene TRBV3-2) and J usage is TRBJ1-1; the match to TRBD1 covers 8 bases. Trimming removed 4 bases from V and 7 bases from J; junction bases left unmatched: 8. The CDR3 length is 14 residues. Per the germline V gene, CDR1 is LGHDT and CDR2 is YNNKEL (reference sequence). The CDR3 here is CASSLQDREGEAFF. The DNA for the CDR3 is TGTGCCAGCAGCCTACAGGACAGGGAAGGTGAAGCTTTCTTT.

J is TRBJ1-1 and V is TRBV5-1; D is uncertain. Trimming cost V 4 bases and J 2 bases, with 12 bases left between them. This CDR3 spans 14 amino acids. Germline loops: CDR1 SGHRS, CDR2 YFSETQ. Here the CDR3 DNA reads TGCGCCAGCAGCCCTTCGACACTTAACACTGAAGCTTTCTTT. It specifies CASSPSTLNTEAFF.

The chain couples TRBV3-1 (or the pseudogene TRBV3-2) to TRBJ2-2, with 8 positions matching TRBD2. There are 14 residues in the CDR3. V trimming: 4 bases; J trimming: 7 bases; junction bases outside the gene matches: 5. From germline, CDR1 is LGHDT and CDR2 YNNKEL (reference sequence). In nucleotides, the CDR3 is TGTGCCAGCAGCCCTGTAGCGGGGCGCGGGGAGCTGTTTTTT. The encoded protein is CASSPVAGRGELFF.

The chain employs TRBV12-3 or TRBV12-4 and TRBJ2-1, with D perhaps TRBD1 (6 bases). This CDR3 has 13 residues. V was trimmed by 4 bases and J by 6 bases, leaving 10 bases between them. The CDR3 DNA reads as TGTGCCAGCAGTTATACAGGGTCCAATGAGCAGTTCTTC. Amino acids: CASSYTGSNEQFF.

This sequence joins TRBV11-2 and TRBJ2-1; D may be TRBD1 (6 bases). The germline CDR1 and CDR2 sequences are SGHAT and FQNNGV. V shed 5 bases and J shed 7 bases, with 15 bases lying between them. There are 14 residues in the CDR3. The DNA for the CDR3 is TGTGCCAGCAGCCTGGGACATCTAAGGAATGAGCAGTTCTTC. Protein: CASSLGHLRNEQFF.

This clone occurred a few times. The sample holds other DNA sequences that translate to the same CDR3. This chain joins TRBV2 and TRBJ1-1; D remains ambiguous. The CDR3 contains 13 residues. V lost 3 bases to trimming and J lost 0 bases, with 5 bases between them. The germline gives CDR1 SNHLY, CDR2 FYNNEI. CDR3 DNA: TGTGCCAGCAGTGAGAGGGTGAACACTGAAGCTTTCTTT. Translating gives CASSERVNTEAFF.

The rearrangement joins TRBV11-2 to TRBJ2-7; a weak D match, TRBD2 (6 bases). Germline V gene sequence: CDR1 SGHAT, CDR2 FQNNGV. The CDR3 is 18 amino acids. Trimming removed 4 bases from V and 7 bases from J, with 29 bases in between. CDR3 residues: CASSYGRGVTTEGREQYF. For the CDR3, the DNA is TGTGCCAGCAGCTACGGGAGAGGGGTGACAACCGAAGGGAGGGAGCAGTACTTC.

This clone was detected a few times. The chain couples TRBV7-9 to TRBJ2-7; 7 nucleotides align to TRBD1. The germline gives CDR1 SEHNR, CDR2 FQNEAQ (reference sequence). Trimming cost V 8 bases and J 3 bases; bases outside gene matches: 13. The CDR3 is 15 residues long. In DNA form, the CDR3 reads TGTGCCAGCGTACCGGGCCAACAGGGGAACTACGAGCAGTACTTC. Amino acid sequence: CASVPGQQGNYEQYF.

The chain recombines TRBV4-3 with TRBJ1-1, with a weak D call TRBD1 (5 bases). Germline assignment: CDR1 LGHNA and CDR2 YSLEER. CDR3 length: 15 amino acids. Trimming pared 1 base from V and 9 bases from J, leaving 18 bases between. CDR3 in amino acids: CASSQGVQGAVKAFF. The CDR3 nucleotides are TGCGCCAGCAGCCAAGGAGTGCAGGGTGCAGTGAAAGCTTTCTTT.

The V call is TRBV6-5, the J call TRBJ1-1; TRBD1 might be the D (6 bases). V gave up 7 bases and J gave up 0 bases, with 9 bases separating them. Germline values: CDR1 MNHEY, CDR2 SVGAGI. This CDR3 has 13 residues. The DNA of the CDR3 is TGTGCCAGCACCGAGGGGGTGAACACTGAAGCTTTCTTT. Translation: CASTEGVNTEAFF.